The clone carrying this TCR beta chain came up many times. Its antigen is as yet unknown. The trim removed 4 bases at V and 4 bases at J, leaving 4 bases unmatched. CDR1 is SGHDT and CDR2 is YYEEEE in the germline V gene. The CDR3 is 14 amino acids. The data stem from a study of T cells after yellow fever vaccination. Study-level background: The fractions with low cell numbers were processed using SMART-Seq v4 Ultra Low Input.

Making TCR cDNA involved 5'RACE template switching, which added UMIs and a universal primer site. MiXCR, applied by TCRdb to the 5' RACE reads, yields one record per CDR3 protein. The sample contains hundreds of thousands of distinct CDR3 sequences, roughly 4% of which appear only once. Findings and caveats of the study: The secondary response peaked faster, at day 5 versus 15, but was weaker. Abundant clonotypes (contaminants from the bulk population) could be present in FACS-sorted repertoires.

This specimen was PBMCs, taken 5 days after the yellow fever booster vaccination. The chain carries TRBV5-6 and TRBJ2-7; 11 bases map to TRBD1. This receptor was obtained from a young man who received the YFV17D yellow fever vaccine. CDR3 nucleotide sequence: TGTGCCAGCAGCAAGGACAGGGGGCTGTACGAGCAGTACGTC. As protein: CASSKDRGLYEQYV.